Listed here are 3 T cell receptor beta chains from one sample, sequenced in a study of T cells after yellow fever vaccination. One entry per CDR3 protein results from TCRdb running MiXCR on the 5' RACE reads. Among 510,000 or so distinct CDR3 sequences, approximately 21% were seen once, and the ten largest hold 14%. Sequenced material: PBMCs, taken 15 days after the yellow fever booster vaccination. These receptors were obtained from a man aged 30 to 39 who received the YFV17D yellow fever vaccine.

The CDR3 DNA reads as TGTGCCAGCAGCTTAGACTGGATCGGGGAGCTGTTTTTT. Translated, it gives CASSLDWIGELFF. V and J are TRBV7-6 and TRBJ2-2; D remains ambiguous. Germline CDR1 reads SGHVS; CDR2 reads FNYEAQ. With 1 base removed from V and 7 bases from J, the gap between germline ends came to 7 bases. There are 13 residues in the CDR3.

This clonotype has only a few counts. The rearrangement links TRBV6-2 or TRBV6-3 to TRBJ2-1, with unresolved D. Between the trimmed V and J ends, which lost 2 bases and 6 bases, there was a span of 11 bases. Per the germline V gene, CDR1 is MNHEY and CDR2 is SVGEGT. CDR3 length: 14 amino acids. The CDR3 loop reads CASSYGVSANEQFF. CDR3 bases: TGTGCCAGCAGTTACGGTGTGTCGGCCAATGAGCAGTTCTTC.

The rearrangement uses TRBV28 and TRBJ2-7; D remains unclear. V lost 5 bases, J lost 6 bases, and 23 bases lay in between. CDR1 is MDHEN, CDR2 SYDVKM, per germline. The CDR3 is made up of 16 amino acids. CDR3 in DNA: TGTGCCAGCAGTCTTCTAAGAGCGTTGAAGCCTCTCGAGCAGTACTTC. It encodes CASSLLRALKPLEQYF.